The clone carrying this T cell receptor (beta chain) was seen more than once but under ten times. Other DNA sequences in this sample translate to the same CDR3. This entry is derived from a study of cytomegalovirus exposure and HLA in healthy donors. Trimming removed 4 bases from V and 4 bases from J, with 14 bases in between. The CDR3 runs to 14 residues. Germline V gene lookup returns CDR1 SQVTM and CDR2 ANQGSEA. Amplification used 60 Vbeta primers and 13 Jbeta primers. The method was immunoSEQ multiplex PCR; TCRdb's version includes in-frame clones alone and lacks a portion of them. The table has approximately 190,000 clones, more than 9.5% seen once.

The gene calls are TRBV29-1 and TRBJ1-5; possibly TRBD1 for D (5 bases). The receptor's source is a man between 50 and 59 years old in good health and CMV-seropositive. Material for sequencing was PBMCs. The CDR3 sequence is CSVVSGGKNQPQHF. CDR3 DNA sequence: TGCAGCGTTGTGTCGGGGGGAAAGAATCAGCCCCAGCATTTT.